The rows below give T cell receptor beta chains drawn from one sample of a study of blood T cell repertoires in COVID-19. Data came from immunoSEQ multiplex PCR; TCRdb stores just in-frame clones and leaves some out. The sample lists under 200,000 clones; approximately 83% were seen once. Material for sequencing was peripheral blood. The receptor source for this set is a man aged 60 to 75 with acute or convalescent COVID-19. Each CDR3 is given with its conserved first and last residue.

v_call cdr3_aa
TRBV6-1 CASSEASGPGQPQHF
TRBV19 CASSMPTPRGNTEAFF
TRBV5-6 CASSVDRNTEAFF
TRBV5-4 CASSPPGGRANEQFF
TRBV11-2 CASSLGDRYQETQYF
TRBV10-3 CAIRGDRGAYEQYF
TRBV9 CASSVVTGGTEAFF
TRBV5-1 CASSLQGPSTDTQYF
TRBV19 CASSAAGGVTGELFF
TRBV18 CASSGATDHDEQYF
TRBV28 CASTVTGASYNSPLHF
TRBV27 CASSSLGPGNTIYF
TRBV10-1 CASSDGINQPQHF
TRBV24-1 CATSREHNEQFF
TRBV6-5 CASSFSGIDNEQFF
TRBV4-1 CASSQLLVYEQYF
TRBV2 CASTAGSYEQYF
TRBV19 CASSRLAVSYEQYF
TRBV5-1 CASSLGDRGSTDTQYF
TRBV28 CASSRGGGPGKGGYTF
TRBV28 CASSPTTGGDTEAFF
TRBV21-1 CASSRPGQDYEQYF
TRBV4-1 CASSQEGSGREWETQYF
TRBV11-2 CASSFGGNSPLHF
TRBV7-9 CASSSGQGPMYQETQYF
TRBV11-1 CASTQLGTGSHEQYF
TRBV28 CASSLWTSGTPNSETQYF
TRBV5-1 CASSLGQAGQPQHF
TRBV6-5 CASSYPGGGAPGELFF